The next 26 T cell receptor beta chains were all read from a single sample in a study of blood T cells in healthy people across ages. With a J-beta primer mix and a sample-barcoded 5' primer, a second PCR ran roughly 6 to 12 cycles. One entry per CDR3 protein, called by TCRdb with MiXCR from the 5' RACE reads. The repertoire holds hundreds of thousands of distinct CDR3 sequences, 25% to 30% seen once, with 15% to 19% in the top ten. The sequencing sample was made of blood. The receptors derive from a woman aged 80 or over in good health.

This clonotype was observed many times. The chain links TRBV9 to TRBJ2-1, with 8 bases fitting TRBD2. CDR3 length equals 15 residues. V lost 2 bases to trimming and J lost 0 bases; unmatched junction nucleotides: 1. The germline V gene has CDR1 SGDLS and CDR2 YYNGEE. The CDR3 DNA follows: TGTGCCAGCAGCGTTAGCGGGACCTCCTACAATGAGCAGTTCTTC. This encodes CASSVSGTSYNEQFF.

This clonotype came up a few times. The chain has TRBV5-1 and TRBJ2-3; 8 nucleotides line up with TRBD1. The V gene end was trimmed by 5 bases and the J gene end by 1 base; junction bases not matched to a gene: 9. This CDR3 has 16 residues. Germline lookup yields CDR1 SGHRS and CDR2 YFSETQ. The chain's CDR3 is CASRPQPGQGTDTQYF. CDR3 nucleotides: TGCGCCAGCAGACCCCAACCGGGACAGGGCACAGATACGCAGTATTTT.

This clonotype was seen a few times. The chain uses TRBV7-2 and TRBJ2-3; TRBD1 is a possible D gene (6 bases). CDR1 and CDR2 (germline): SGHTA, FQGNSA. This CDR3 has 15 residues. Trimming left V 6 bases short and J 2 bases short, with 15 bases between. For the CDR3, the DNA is TGTGCCAGCAGTCCCACAGGGTCGATCACAGATACGCAGTATTTT. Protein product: CASSPTGSITDTQYF. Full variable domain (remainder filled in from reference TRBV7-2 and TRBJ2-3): GAGVSQSPSNKVTEKGKDVELRCDPISGHTALYWYRQSLGQGLEFLIYFQGNSAPDKSGLPSDRFSAERTGGSVSTLTIQRTQQEDSAVYLCASSPTGSITDTQYFGPGTRLTVL.

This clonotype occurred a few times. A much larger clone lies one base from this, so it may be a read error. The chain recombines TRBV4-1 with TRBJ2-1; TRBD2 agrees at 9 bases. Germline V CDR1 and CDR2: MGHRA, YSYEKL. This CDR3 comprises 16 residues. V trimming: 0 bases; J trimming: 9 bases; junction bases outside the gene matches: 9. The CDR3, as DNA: TGCGCCAGCAGCCAAGATGAAAGCGGGGGGTGGCCTGAGCAGTTCTTC. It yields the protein CASSQDESGGWPEQFF.

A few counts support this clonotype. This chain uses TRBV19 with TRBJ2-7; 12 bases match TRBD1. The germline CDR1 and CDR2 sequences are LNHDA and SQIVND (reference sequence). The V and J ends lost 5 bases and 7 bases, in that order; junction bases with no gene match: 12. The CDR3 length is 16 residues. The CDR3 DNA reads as TGTGCCAGTAGTCTAACCACGGGACAGGGGGCTCGGGAGCAGTACTTC. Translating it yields CASSLTTGQGAREQYF.

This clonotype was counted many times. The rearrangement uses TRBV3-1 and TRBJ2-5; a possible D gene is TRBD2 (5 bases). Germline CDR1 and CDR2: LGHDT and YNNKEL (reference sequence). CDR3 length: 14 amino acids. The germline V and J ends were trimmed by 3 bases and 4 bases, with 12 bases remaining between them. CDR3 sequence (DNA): TGTGCCAGCAGCCAGAGGGCCCCTGGAGAGACCCAGTACTTC. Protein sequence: CASSQRAPGETQYF.

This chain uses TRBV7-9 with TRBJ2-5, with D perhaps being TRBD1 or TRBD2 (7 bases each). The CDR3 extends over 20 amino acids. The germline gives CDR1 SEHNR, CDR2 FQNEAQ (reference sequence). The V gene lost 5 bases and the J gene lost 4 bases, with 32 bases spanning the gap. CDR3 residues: CASSTSHRGGASFVLETQYF. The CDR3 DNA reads TGTGCCAGCAGCACATCCCACAGGGGAGGGGCATCTTTTGTCTTAGAGACCCAGTACTTC. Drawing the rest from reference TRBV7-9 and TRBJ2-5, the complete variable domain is DTGVSQNPRHKITKRGQNVTFRCDPISEHNRLYWYRQTLGQGPEFLTYFQNEAQLEKSRLLSDRFSAERPKGSFSTLEIQRTEQGDSAMYLCASSTSHRGGASFVLETQYFGPGTRLLVL.

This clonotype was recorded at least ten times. The CDR3 nucleotides read TGTGCCAGCATGGGGGACAGGGTACGGTCCGAGCAGTACTTC. This gives the protein CASMGDRVRSEQYF. This chain joins TRBV7-2 and TRBJ2-7; 9 bases fit TRBD1. Germline-derived CDR1 and CDR2 are SGHTA and FQGNSA. The CDR3 has 14 residues. V shed 7 bases, J shed 6 bases, and the junction held 10 bases outside the gene matches.

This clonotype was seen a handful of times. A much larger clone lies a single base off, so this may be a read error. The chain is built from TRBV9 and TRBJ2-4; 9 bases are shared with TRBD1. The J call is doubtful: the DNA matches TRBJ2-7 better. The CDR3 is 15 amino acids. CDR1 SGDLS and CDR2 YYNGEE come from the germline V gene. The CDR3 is CASSVDGTGTYEQYF. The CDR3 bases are TGTGCCAGCAGCGTAGATGGGACAGGGACCTACGAGCAGTACTTC.

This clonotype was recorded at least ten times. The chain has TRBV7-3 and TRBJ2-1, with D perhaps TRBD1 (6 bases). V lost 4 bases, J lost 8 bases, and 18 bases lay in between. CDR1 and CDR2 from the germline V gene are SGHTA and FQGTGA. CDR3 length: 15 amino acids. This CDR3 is CASSSLQGRNDEQFF. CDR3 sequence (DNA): TGTGCCAGCAGCTCTCTTCAGGGGCGTAACGATGAGCAGTTCTTC.

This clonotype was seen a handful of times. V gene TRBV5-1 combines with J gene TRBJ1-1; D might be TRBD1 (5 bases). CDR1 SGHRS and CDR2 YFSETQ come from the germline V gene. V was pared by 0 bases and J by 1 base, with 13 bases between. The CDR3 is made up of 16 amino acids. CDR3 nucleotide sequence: TGCGCCAGCAGCTTGGATAGGCGACAGTCGAACACTGAAGCTTTCTTT. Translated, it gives CASSLDRRQSNTEAFF.

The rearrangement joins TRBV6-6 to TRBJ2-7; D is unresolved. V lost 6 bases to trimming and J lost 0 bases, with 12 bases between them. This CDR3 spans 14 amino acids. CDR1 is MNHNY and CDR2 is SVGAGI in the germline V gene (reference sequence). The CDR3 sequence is CASSVVTYSYEQYF. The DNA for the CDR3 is TGTGCCAGCAGCGTTGTGACGTACTCCTACGAGCAGTACTTC.

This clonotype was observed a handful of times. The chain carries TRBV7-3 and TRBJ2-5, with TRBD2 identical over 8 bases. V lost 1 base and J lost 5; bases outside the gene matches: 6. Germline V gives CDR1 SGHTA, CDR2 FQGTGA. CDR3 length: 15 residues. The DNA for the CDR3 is TGTGCCAGCAGCTTAAATAGCGGGGCCCGGGAGACCCAGTACTTC. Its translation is CASSLNSGARETQYF.

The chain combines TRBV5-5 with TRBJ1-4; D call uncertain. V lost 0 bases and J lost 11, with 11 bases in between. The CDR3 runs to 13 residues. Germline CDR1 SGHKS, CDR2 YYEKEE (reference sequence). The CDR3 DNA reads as TGTGCCAGCAGCTTGGAGGGAGTGGATAAACTGTTTTTT. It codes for CASSLEGVDKLFF. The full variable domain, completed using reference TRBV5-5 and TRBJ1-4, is DAGVTQSPTHLIKTRGQQVTLRCSPISGHKSVSWYQQVLGQGPQFIFQYYEKEERGRGNFPDRFSARQFPNYSSELNVNALLLGDSALYLCASSLEGVDKLFFGSGTQLSVL.

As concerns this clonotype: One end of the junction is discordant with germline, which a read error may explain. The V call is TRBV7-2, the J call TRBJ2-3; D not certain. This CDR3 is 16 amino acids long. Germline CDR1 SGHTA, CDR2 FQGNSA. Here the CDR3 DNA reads TGTGCCATCAGTGAGCCTCCGGGCTTGGGCACAGTTACGCAGTATTTT. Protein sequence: CAISEPPGLGTVTQYF.

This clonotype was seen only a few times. The CDR3 DNA follows: TGTGCCAGCAGGTTTGGAGGGGTGCTAGATACGCAGTATTTT. Translated: CASRFGGVLDTQYF. The rearrangement joins TRBV12-3 or TRBV12-4 to TRBJ2-3; a possible D gene is TRBD2 (6 bases). The CDR3 spans 14 residues. V was trimmed by 6 bases and J by 5 bases, leaving 15 bases between them.

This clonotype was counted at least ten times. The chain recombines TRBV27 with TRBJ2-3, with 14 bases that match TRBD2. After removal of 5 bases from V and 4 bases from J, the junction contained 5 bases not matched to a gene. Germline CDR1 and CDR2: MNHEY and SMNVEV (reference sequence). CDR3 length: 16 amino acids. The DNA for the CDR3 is TGTGCCAGCAGTCCACGACTAGCGGGGGGGTCAGATACGCAGTATTTT. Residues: CASSPRLAGGSDTQYF.

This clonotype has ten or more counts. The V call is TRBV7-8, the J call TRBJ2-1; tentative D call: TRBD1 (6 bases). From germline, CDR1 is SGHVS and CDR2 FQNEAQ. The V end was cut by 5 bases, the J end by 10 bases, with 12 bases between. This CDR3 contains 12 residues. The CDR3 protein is CASSTTGSEQFF. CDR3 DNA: TGTGCCAGCAGCACCACAGGGTCCGAGCAGTTCTTC.

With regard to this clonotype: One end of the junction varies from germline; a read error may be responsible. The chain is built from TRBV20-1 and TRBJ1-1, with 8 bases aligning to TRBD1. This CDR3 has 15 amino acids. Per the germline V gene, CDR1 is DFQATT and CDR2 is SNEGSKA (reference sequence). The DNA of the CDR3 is TGCAGTGCGAGAGGGACAGGTTCTTCGAACACTGAAGCTTTCTTT. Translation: CSARGTGSSNTEAFF.

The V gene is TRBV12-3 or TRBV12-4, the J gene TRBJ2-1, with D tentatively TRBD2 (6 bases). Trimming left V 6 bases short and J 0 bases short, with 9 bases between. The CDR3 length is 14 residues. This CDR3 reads CASRMGGSYNEQFF. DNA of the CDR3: TGTGCCAGCAGAATGGGGGGCTCCTACAATGAGCAGTTCTTC.

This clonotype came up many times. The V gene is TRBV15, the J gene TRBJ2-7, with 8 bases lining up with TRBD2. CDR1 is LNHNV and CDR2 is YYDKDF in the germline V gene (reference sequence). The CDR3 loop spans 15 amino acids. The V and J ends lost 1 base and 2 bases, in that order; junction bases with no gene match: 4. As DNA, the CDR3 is TGTGCCACCAGCAGAGGGGGTAGCGGGGCCTACGAGCAGTACTTC. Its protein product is CATSRGGSGAYEQYF.

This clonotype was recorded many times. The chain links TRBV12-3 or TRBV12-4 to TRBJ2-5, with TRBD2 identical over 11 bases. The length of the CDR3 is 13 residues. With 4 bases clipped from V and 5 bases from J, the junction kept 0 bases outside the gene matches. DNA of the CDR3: TGTGCCAGCAGTTGGACTAGCGGGGAGACCCAGTACTTC. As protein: CASSWTSGETQYF.

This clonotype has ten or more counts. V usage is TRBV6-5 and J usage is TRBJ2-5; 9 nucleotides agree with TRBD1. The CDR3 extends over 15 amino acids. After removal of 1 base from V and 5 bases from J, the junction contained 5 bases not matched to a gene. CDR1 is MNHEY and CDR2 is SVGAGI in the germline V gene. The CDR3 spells CASSYFGQGMETQYF. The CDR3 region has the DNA TGTGCCAGCAGTTACTTCGGACAGGGGATGGAGACCCAGTACTTC.

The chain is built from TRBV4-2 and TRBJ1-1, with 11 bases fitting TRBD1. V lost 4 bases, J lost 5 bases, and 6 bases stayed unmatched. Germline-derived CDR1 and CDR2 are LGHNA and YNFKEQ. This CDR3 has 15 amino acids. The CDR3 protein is CASSRTGGLGTEAFF. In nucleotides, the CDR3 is TGTGCCAGCAGCCGGACAGGGGGCTTGGGAACTGAAGCTTTCTTT.

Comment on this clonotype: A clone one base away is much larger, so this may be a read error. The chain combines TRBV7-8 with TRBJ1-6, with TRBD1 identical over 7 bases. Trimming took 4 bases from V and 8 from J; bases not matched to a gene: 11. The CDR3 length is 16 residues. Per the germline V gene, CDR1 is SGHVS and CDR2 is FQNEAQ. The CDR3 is CASSSDQGGGDSPLHF. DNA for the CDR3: TGTGCCAGCAGCTCCGACCAGGGGGGGGGTGATTCACCCCTCCACTTT.

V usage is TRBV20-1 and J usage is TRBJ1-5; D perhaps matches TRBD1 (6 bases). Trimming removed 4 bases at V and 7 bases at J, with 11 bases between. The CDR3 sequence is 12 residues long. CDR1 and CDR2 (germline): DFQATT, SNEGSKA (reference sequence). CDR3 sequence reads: CSATGGQQPQHF. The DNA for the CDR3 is TGCAGTGCTACTGGGGGGCAACAGCCCCAGCATTTT.